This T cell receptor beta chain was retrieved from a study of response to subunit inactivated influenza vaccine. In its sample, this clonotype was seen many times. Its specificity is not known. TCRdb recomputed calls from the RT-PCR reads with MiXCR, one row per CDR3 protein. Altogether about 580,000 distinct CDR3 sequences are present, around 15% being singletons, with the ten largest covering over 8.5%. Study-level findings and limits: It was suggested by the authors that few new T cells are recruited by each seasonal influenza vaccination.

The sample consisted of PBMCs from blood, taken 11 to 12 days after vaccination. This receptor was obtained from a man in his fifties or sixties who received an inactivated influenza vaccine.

CDR3: CASSLSLAGDGELFF. CDR3 in DNA: TGCGCCAGCAGCTTGTCTCTAGCGGGAGACGGGGAGCTGTTTTTT. The V and J genes are TRBV5-1 and TRBJ2-2; 10 nucleotides agree with TRBD2. The CDR3 length is 15 residues. Germline values: CDR1 SGHRS, CDR2 YFSETQ. V dropped 1 base and J dropped 7; count of bases not matched to a gene: 4.